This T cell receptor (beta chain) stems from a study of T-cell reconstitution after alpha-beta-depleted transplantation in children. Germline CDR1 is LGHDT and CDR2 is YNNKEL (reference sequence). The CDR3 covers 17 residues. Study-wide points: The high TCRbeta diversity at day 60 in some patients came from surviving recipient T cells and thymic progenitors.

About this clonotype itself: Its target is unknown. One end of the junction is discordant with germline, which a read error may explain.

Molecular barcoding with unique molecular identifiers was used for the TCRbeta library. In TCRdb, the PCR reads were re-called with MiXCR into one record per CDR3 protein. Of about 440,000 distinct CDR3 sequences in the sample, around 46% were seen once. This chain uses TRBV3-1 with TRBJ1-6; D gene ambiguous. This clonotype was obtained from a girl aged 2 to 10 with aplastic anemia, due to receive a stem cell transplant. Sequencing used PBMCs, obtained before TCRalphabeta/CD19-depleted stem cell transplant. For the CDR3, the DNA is TGTGCCACCAGCCAAGAGACGGGGTCTAGAAGTAGTTCACCCCTCCACTTT. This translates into CATSQETGSRSSSPLHF.